The present TCR beta chain was sequenced within a study of shared clonotypes between healthy human individuals. Study-wide results and limits: Rarefaction showed sorted-subset sequencing was incomplete despite large depth.

The V and J ends lost 7 bases and 1 base respectively, with 11 bases between them. The CDR3 runs 14 residues. Germline CDR1 is ENHRY and CDR2 is SYGVKD. Here immunoSEQ multiplex PCR was the method, and the copy in TCRdb shows in-frame clones only, minus some. This table holds about 380,000 clones, roughly 96% found once. About this clone: The antigen remains undetermined.

This TCR derives from a man in his thirties or forties in good health. The chain employs TRBV10-3 and TRBJ2-4, with a weak D call TRBD2 (5 bases). The sequencing input was memory CD8+ T cells sorted from blood. The subset denotes: CD45RO+ cells pooled with CCR7-negative TemRA cells. The CDR3 protein is CAIINWEAKNIQYF. CDR3 bases: TGTGCCATCATAAACTGGGAGGCCAAAAACATTCAGTACTTC.